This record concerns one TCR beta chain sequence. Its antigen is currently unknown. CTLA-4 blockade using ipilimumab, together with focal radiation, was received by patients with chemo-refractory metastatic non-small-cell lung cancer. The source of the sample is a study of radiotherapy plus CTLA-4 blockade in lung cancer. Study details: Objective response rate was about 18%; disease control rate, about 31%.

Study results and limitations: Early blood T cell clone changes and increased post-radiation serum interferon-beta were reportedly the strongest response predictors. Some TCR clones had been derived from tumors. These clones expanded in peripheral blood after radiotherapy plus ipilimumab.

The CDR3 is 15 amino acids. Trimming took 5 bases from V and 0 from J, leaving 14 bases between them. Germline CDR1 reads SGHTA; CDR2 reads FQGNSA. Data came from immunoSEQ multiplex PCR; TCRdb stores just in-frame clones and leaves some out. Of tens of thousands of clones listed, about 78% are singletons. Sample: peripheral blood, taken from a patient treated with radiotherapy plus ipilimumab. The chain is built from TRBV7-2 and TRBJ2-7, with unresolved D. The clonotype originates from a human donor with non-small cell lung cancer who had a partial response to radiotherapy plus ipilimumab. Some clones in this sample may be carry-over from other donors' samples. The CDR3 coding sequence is TGTGCCAGCAGCCCATCAGATCTTTTCTCCTACGAGCAGTACTTC. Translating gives CASSPSDLFSYEQYF.